These T cell receptor beta chains were read from a single sample in a study of T cells in Graves' hyperthyroidism and ophthalmopathy. TCRdb fed the multiplex PCR reads into MiXCR, producing one record per CDR3 protein. Counted here are about 290,000 distinct CDR3 sequences, roughly an eighth occurring once; the ten biggest clones make up 7% to 9%. The specimen sequenced was blood. The receptor source for this set is a woman aged 40 to 50 with Graves' hyperthyroidism. The CDR3 runs from the conserved cysteine through the conserved F or W. Each record gives: J gene, V gene, CDR3 protein.

TRBJ1-1 TRBV2 CASRRGRAGGGKNTEAFF
TRBJ1-5 TRBV15 CATSRGTGGNQPQHF
TRBJ2-1 TRBV7-9 CASSLALTDEQFF
TRBJ2-3 TRBV11-2 CASSPPWGLAASTDTQYF
TRBJ2-2 TRBV6-2/TRBV6-3 CASKVGTGGPGELFF
TRBJ2-2 TRBV9 CASSLGSPRLTGELFF
TRBJ1-2 TRBV28 CASGQGVYGYTF
TRBJ1-3 TRBV29-1 CSVAVRLRGGNTIYF
TRBJ1-2 TRBV24-1 CATSDLGTGEGYTF
TRBJ1-1 TRBV28 CASSLKGRNTEAFF
TRBJ2-1 TRBV28 CASTDSGGAYNEQFF
TRBJ1-1 TRBV19 CASSYRGRKAFF
TRBJ1-5 TRBV15 CATSRDRAGGVNQPQHF
TRBJ2-5 TRBV18 CASSRQGQSQETQYF
TRBJ1-2 TRBV7-9 CASSTSAGGSIYGYTF
TRBJ1-5 TRBV28 CASSLPGGHQPQHF
TRBJ1-5 TRBV2 CASSPDTYQPQHF
TRBJ2-2 TRBV4-1 CASSQPRESNTGELFF
TRBJ2-6 TRBV2 CASSGDVGANVLTF